The clone carrying this T cell receptor (beta chain) was seen many times. As yet, its antigen is unknown. The data were obtained in a study of beta chain features in type 1 diabetes. Study-wide background: Patients shared similar age, gender and cell yields with healthy donors. The study's findings and limits: The study found moderately but significantly shorter TCRB CDR3s in all four CD4+ subsets of Type 1 diabetes patients. No resolution was reached here on whether HLA type influences TCRB rearrangement.

The investigators reverse transcribed all of the isolated RNA, so they sequenced expressed TCRB transcripts. Method: immunoSEQ multiplex PCR; TCRdb's copy keeps in-frame clones and lacks some. The sample records around 310,000 clones, 11% being singletons. CD45RO/CCR7/CD25/CD127/CD95/CD27 separated CD4+ naive, central memory, regulatory and stem cell-like memory cells by sorting. Per germline, CDR1 SQVTM and CDR2 ANQGSEA. The CDR3 sequence is 13 residues long. J gave up 0 bases and V 6 bases, and 3 bases lay outside the gene matches. Sequencing input: naive CD4+ T cells from blood. This chain joins TRBV29-1 and TRBJ2-3; 7 positions match TRBD2. The source is a woman in her 30s in good health. In DNA, the CDR3 is TGCAGCGTCAGCGGGGCTAGCACAGATACGCAGTATTTT. Translating gives CSVSGASTDTQYF.